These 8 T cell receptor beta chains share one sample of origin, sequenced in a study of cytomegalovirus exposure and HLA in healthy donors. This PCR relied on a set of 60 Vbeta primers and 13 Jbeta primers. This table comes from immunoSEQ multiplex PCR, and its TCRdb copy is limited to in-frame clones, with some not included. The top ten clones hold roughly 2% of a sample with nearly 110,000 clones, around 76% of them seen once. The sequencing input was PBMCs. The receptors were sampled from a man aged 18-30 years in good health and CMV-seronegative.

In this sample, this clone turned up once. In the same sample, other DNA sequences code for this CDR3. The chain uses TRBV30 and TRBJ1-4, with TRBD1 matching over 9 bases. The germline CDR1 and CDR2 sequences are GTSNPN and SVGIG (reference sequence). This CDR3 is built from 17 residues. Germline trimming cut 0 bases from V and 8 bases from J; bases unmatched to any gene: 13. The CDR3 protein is CAWSVPPGTGQAEKLFF. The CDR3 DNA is TGTGCCTGGAGTGTACCCCCCGGGACAGGGCAGGCGGAAAAACTGTTTTTT.

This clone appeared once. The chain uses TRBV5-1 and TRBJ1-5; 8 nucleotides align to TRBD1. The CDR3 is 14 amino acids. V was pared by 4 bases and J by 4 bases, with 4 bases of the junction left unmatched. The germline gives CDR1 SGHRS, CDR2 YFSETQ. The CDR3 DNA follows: TGCGCCAGCAGCCTTAGGGACAGGAATCAGCCCCAGCATTTT. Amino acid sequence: CASSLRDRNQPQHF.

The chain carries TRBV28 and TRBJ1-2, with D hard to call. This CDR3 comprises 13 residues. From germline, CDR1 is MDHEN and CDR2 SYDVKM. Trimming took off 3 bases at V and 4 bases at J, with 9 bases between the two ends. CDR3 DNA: TGTGCCAGCAGTTTGGAGACCTCCTATGGCTACACCTTC. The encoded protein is CASSLETSYGYTF.

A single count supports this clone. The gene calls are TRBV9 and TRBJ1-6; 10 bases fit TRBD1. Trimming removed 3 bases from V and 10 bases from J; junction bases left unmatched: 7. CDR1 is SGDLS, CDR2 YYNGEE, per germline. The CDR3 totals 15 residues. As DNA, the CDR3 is TGTGCCAGCAGCGCCGCGACAGGGGGCGGGTCACCCCTCCACTTT. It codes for CASSAATGGGSPLHF.

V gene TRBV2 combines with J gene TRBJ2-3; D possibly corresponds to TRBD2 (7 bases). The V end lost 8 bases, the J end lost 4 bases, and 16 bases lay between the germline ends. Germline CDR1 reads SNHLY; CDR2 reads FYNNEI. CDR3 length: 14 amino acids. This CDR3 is CASGRGGDADTQYF. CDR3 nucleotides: TGTGCCAGCGGAAGGGGGGGGGACGCAGATACGCAGTATTTT.

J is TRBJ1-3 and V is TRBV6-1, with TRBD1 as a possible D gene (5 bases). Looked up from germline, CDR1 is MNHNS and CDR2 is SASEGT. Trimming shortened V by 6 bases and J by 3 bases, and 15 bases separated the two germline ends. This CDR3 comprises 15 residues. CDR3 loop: CASRQGVVGGNTIYF. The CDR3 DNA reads TGTGCCAGCAGACAAGGGGTTGTGGGTGGAAACACCATATATTTT.

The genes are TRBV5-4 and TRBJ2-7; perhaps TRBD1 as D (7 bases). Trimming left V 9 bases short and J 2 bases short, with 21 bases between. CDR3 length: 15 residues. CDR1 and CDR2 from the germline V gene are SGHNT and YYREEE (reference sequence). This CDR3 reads CATSRGGGQTYEQYF. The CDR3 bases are TGTGCCACTTCCAGAGGAGGGGGACAGACCTACGAGCAGTACTTC.

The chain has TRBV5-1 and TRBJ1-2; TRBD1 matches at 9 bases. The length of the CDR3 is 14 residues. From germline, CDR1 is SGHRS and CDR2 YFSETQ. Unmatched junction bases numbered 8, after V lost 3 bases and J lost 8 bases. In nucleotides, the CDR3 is TGCGCCAGCAGCTCCCAGGGACAGGGAGTAGGCTACACCTTC. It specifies CASSSQGQGVGYTF.